These 26 T cell receptor beta chains share one sample of origin, sequenced in a study of CD8+CD57+ T cells in acquired aplastic anemia. Investigators profiled TCR beta VDJ and CDR3 from genomic DNA template. TCRdb re-derived calls from the reads in MiXCR, one entry per CDR3 protein. The data hold hundreds of thousands of distinct CDR3 sequences, with 65% to 80% observed a single time. Input material: sorted CD4+, CD8+, or CD8+CD57+ T cells (not recorded which) from PBMCs. These receptors originate from a human donor in good health, serving as a control.

At least ten counts were recorded for this clonotype. The V call is TRBV6-1, the J call TRBJ1-6; D call uncertain. The germline gives CDR1 MNHNS, CDR2 SASEGT. V was trimmed by 2 bases and J by 7 bases, leaving 9 bases between them. The CDR3 sequence is 14 residues long. Written as DNA, the CDR3 is TGTGCCAGCAGTGAAAAGTTAGCGAATTCACCCCTCCACTTT. Translating it yields CASSEKLANSPLHF.

The CDR3 reads CASSLISGANVLTETQYF. The CDR3 region has the DNA TGTGCCAGCAGCTTAATCAGTGGGGCCAACGTCCTGACTGAGACCCAGTACTTC. The chain uses TRBV7-3 and TRBJ2-5, with D tentatively TRBD1 (5 bases). From germline, CDR1 is SGHTA and CDR2 FQGTGA. V shed 1 base and J shed 5 bases, with 23 bases lying between them. The CDR3 is 18 residues long.

This rearrangement joins TRBV24-1 to TRBJ1-3; 9 bases are a match to TRBD1. CDR1 and CDR2 (germline): KGHDR, SFDVKD. Losses at the gene ends were 9 bases for V and 7 bases for J; bases not matched to a gene: 3. The CDR3 has 12 amino acids. This CDR3 reads CATPGQGNTIYF. The CDR3 DNA is TGTGCCACCCCCGGACAGGGGAACACCATATATTTT.

The table lists this clonotype with many counts. V and J are TRBV6-1 and TRBJ2-7; the D is unclear. V was clipped by 3 bases and J by 6 bases, with 18 bases between them. The CDR3 sequence is 15 residues long. Germline CDR1 MNHNS, CDR2 SASEGT. For the CDR3, the DNA is TGTGCCAGCAGTGACTTTTTCCCCTCTACGTTCGAGCAGTACTTC. The encoded protein is CASSDFFPSTFEQYF.

This clonotype was recorded a few times. The chain carries TRBV25-1 and TRBJ2-1; TRBD1 is a possible D gene (6 bases). Germline CDR1 reads MGHDK; CDR2 reads SYGVNS. The length of the CDR3 is 16 residues. Trimming cost V 2 bases and J 3 bases, with 14 bases left between them. The CDR3 bases are TGTGCCAGCAGTGAACTTTTATCAGGGGACTACAATGAGCAGTTCTTC. Its protein is CASSELLSGDYNEQFF.

A remark on this clonotype: The CDR3 ends on some other residue instead of the conserved phenylalanine or tryptophan, so this is likely a read error. The DNA is left out, because the CDR3 cannot be placed on it with certainty; the CDR3 is given as TCRdb lists it. Here the CDR3 reads CASSLETGGRTNQ. The chain is built from TRBV7-4 and TRBJ1-1; the table's D call TRBD1 went unverified against the DNA. A total of 13 residues make up the CDR3, ends included. Germline CDR1 is SGHVT and CDR2 is SQSDAQ.

The chain couples TRBV7-2 to TRBJ1-3; no clear D. This CDR3 region has 17 residues. V was trimmed by 6 bases and J by 11 bases, leaving 29 bases between them. Germline values: CDR1 SGHTA, CDR2 FQGNSA. CDR3: CASSFSQFGQYGKPIYF. The CDR3 nucleotides are TGTGCCAGCAGTTTTAGCCAGTTCGGGCAGTACGGCAAGCCCATATATTTT.

The chain uses TRBV7-2 and TRBJ2-3; D uncertain. V lost 5 bases, J lost 7 bases, and 25 bases lay in between. The CDR3 has 17 residues. Germline CDR1 and CDR2: SGHTA and FQGNSA. In nucleotides, the CDR3 is TGTGCCAGCAGCAACGGTCGGAGCAAGGGTCAGCCCCATACGCAGTATTTT. It specifies CASSNGRSKGQPHTQYF.

This clonotype was recorded a few times. V gene TRBV9 combines with J gene TRBJ2-3, with unresolved D. Germline values: CDR1 SGDLS, CDR2 YYNGEE. With 10 bases removed from V and 2 bases from J, the gap between germline ends came to 20 bases. The CDR3 is 15 residues long. CDR3 nucleotides: TGTGCCGGCTCCGAGACGGGTTCTTACACAGATACGCAGTATTTT. Its translation is CAGSETGSYTDTQYF.

This clonotype was picked up many times. The chain uses TRBV5-1 and TRBJ1-6; D possibly corresponds to TRBD1 (5 bases). The germline gives CDR1 SGHRS, CDR2 YFSETQ. Trimming removed 8 bases from V and 3 bases from J, with 18 bases in between. The CDR3 has 16 amino acids. The CDR3 is CASSLAGDFYNSPLHF. DNA for the CDR3: TGCGCCAGTTCCCTCGCGGGGGACTTCTATAATTCACCCCTCCACTTT.

This chain joins TRBV7-7 and TRBJ2-1, with no clear D. The germline V gene encodes CDR1 SSHAT and CDR2 FNYEAQ (reference sequence). There are 17 residues in the CDR3. V dropped 1 base and J dropped 8 bases, with 21 bases sitting between them. CDR3 in amino acids: CASSLGSSADTQYEQFF. The DNA for the CDR3 is TGTGCCAGCAGCTTAGGGAGCAGCGCGGATACGCAGTATGAGCAGTTCTTC.

Note on this clonotype: No conserved phenylalanine or tryptophan is present at the end of the CDR3, so a read error is the likely explanation. The limits of the CDR3 on the DNA are not certain, so only TCRdb's listed CDR3 is given. The chain uses TRBV7-2 and TRBJ2-1; the D call TRBD2 from the table was never checked on the DNA. The V gene's germline CDR1 is SGHTA and CDR2 FQGNSA. Inclusive of both ends, the CDR3 amounts to 13 amino acids. CDR3: CASSLALASYRYT.

This chain uses TRBV7-2 with TRBJ2-1; D may be TRBD1 (5 bases). The germline gives CDR1 SGHTA, CDR2 FQGNSA. This CDR3 contains 15 residues. Trimming shortened V by 2 bases and J by 16 bases, and 24 bases separated the two germline ends. The DNA for the CDR3 is TGTGCCAGCAGCTTACGACAGCTAAACTATGGCTACACCTTCTTC. This gives the protein CASSLRQLNYGYTFF.

Regarding this clonotype: The junction shows a germline mismatch at one end, possibly a read error. The genes are TRBV7-9 and TRBJ1-2, with TRBD1 identical over 7 bases. This CDR3 comprises 13 residues. Germline V gene data show CDR1 as SEHNR and CDR2 as FQNEAQ (reference sequence). The CDR3 DNA reads as TGTGCCATCAGCCTCGGGACAGCATATGGCTACACCTTC. It is translated as CAISLGTAYGYTF.

The gene calls are TRBV29-1 and TRBJ1-3; D is possibly TRBD1 (5 bases). Looked up from germline, CDR1 is SQVTM and CDR2 is ANQGSEA. This CDR3 comprises 14 residues. V dropped 5 bases and J dropped 3 bases, with 14 bases sitting between them. The CDR3 nucleotides are TGCAGCGTTCCCTACCGGGACGTTGGAAACACCATATATTTT. It encodes CSVPYRDVGNTIYF.

The J gene is TRBJ2-7, the V gene TRBV9; D call uncertain. Germline CDR1 SGDLS, CDR2 YYNGEE. CDR3 size: 13 residues. V was shortened by 6 bases and J by 10 bases, with 20 bases between the two germline ends. DNA of the CDR3: TGTGCCAGCACCCGCAAGAATTCGGGCGATCAGTACTTC. Protein sequence: CASTRKNSGDQYF.

This clonotype was detected many times. The genes are TRBV4-3 and TRBJ2-5; perhaps D is TRBD1 or TRBD2 (6 bases each). The CDR3 extends over 16 amino acids. The germline V gene has CDR1 LGHNA and CDR2 YSLEER. V was cut by 2 bases and J by 4 bases, with 17 bases left in between. This CDR3 reads CASSQPGGRGRETQYF. The CDR3 nucleotides read TGCGCCAGCAGCCAACCCGGGGGCAGGGGAAGAGAGACCCAGTACTTC.

J is TRBJ2-1 and V is TRBV6-2 or TRBV6-3, with D possibly matching TRBD1 (5 bases). The V gene's germline CDR1 is MNHEY and CDR2 SVGEGT. The CDR3 runs 14 residues. Trimming took off 6 bases at V and 9 bases at J, with 18 bases between the two ends. The CDR3 nucleotides are TGTGCCAGCAGCCCATCACAGGAAATTATTGAGCAGTTCTTC. This encodes CASSPSQEIIEQFF.

The table lists this clonotype with a few counts. The gene calls are TRBV2 and TRBJ2-1, with 7 nucleotides matching TRBD2. This CDR3 is 15 amino acids long. J lost 3 bases, V lost 6 bases, and 8 bases had no gene match. Germline V gene sequence: CDR1 SNHLY, CDR2 FYNNEI. The CDR3 region is CASRTGRDGYNEQFF. The CDR3 DNA is TGTGCCAGCAGGACGGGGAGGGACGGCTACAATGAGCAGTTCTTC. The whole variable domain, filled in from reference TRBV2 and TRBJ2-1, reads EPEVTQTPSHQVTQMGQEVILRCVPISNHLYFYWYRQILGQKVEFLVSFYNNEISEKSEIFDDQFSVERPDGSNFTLKIRSTKLEDSAMYFCASRTGRDGYNEQFFGPGTRLTVL.

The chain is built from TRBV11-2 and TRBJ2-5, with D perhaps matching TRBD1 (5 bases). Germline values: CDR1 SGHAT, CDR2 FQNNGV. This CDR3 contains 13 residues. Trimming took off 5 bases at V and 5 bases at J, with 12 bases between the two ends. CDR3 amino acids: CASSGADGETQYF. CDR3 sequence (DNA): TGTGCCAGCAGCGGGGCAGACGGGGAGACCCAGTACTTC.

Note on this clonotype: Its ends do not fully match the called genes, so a read error is possible. The chain is built from TRBV14 and TRBJ1-5; D is unresolved. The CDR3 runs to 12 residues. Germline V gene lookup returns CDR1 SGHDN and CDR2 FVKESK. The CDR3, as DNA: TGTGCCAGCAGCTTGATGGATGAGCCCCAGCATTTC. It codes for CASSLMDEPQHF.

The rearrangement uses TRBV9 and TRBJ2-3; D not certain. This CDR3 is 13 amino acids long. Germline V gives CDR1 SGDLS, CDR2 YYNGEE. Between the trimmed V and J ends, which lost 5 bases and 0 bases, there was a span of 7 bases. CDR3 sequence (DNA): TGTGCCAGCAGGCACTATAGCACAGATACGCAGTATTTT. This codes for CASRHYSTDTQYF.

A remark on this clonotype: Germline and junction disagree at one end, which may indicate a read error. The DNA of the CDR3 is TGTGCCAGCAGCCTAGCCGCAGGGGCCTACTCCTACGAGTACTTC. Translated: CASSLAAGAYSYEYF. The chain recombines TRBV7-9 with TRBJ2-7; maybe TRBD1 (6 bases). The CDR3 is made up of 15 amino acids. CDR1 and CDR2 (germline): SEHNR, FQNEAQ (reference sequence).

The chain links TRBV20-1 to TRBJ2-3; tentatively, D is TRBD1 or TRBD2 (5 bases each). This CDR3 spans 13 amino acids. V shed 3 bases and J shed 4 bases, with 11 bases lying between them. The germline CDR1 and CDR2 sequences are DFQATT and SNEGSKA (reference sequence). The CDR3 nucleotides read TGCAGTGCTAGGGTTCAGGGACCAGATACGCAGTATTTT. This gives the protein CSARVQGPDTQYF.

To note about this clonotype: The limits of the CDR3 on the DNA are not certain, so only TCRdb's listed CDR3 is given. V and J are TRBV12-3 or TRBV12-4 and TRBJ2-1; the table's D call, TRBD1, was not checked against the DNA. The CDR3 region is 22 residues in length, termini included. The CDR3 spells CDSSFYICSAEMGVAALNEQFF.

A word on this clonotype: Mismatch with germline at one junction end may stem from a read error. The V and J genes are TRBV7-9 and TRBJ1-1; D ambiguous. Germline CDR1 SEHNR, CDR2 FQNEAQ (reference sequence). The length of the CDR3 is 14 residues. CDR3 sequence reads: CASTNPGFNTNPLF. The DNA for the CDR3 is TGTGCCAGCACCAACCCCGGGTTTAACACTAATCCGCTCTTT.